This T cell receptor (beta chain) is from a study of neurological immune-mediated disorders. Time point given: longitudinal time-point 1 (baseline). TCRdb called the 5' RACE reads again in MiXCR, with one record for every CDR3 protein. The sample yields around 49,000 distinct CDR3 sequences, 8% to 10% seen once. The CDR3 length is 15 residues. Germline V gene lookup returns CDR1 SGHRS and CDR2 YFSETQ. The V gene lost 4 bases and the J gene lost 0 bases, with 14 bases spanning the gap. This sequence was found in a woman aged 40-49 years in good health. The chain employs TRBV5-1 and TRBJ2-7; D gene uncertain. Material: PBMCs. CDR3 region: CASSRLKNSSYEQYF. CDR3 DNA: TGCGCCAGCAGCCGCTTGAAGAATTCCTCCTACGAGCAGTACTTC.